These 29 T cell receptor beta chains share one sample of origin, sequenced in a study of human T cells and chemical hapten exposure. TCRdb reanalysed the RACE reads using MiXCR and keeps one entry per CDR3 protein. Found here are about 130,000 distinct CDR3 sequences, around 8.3% of them singletons; the top ten hold roughly 1.8%. Time point in this sample: healthy volunteer bleed at 2 weeks. The starting material, unfractionated whole blood, was used for total RNA extraction. Input material: whole blood. The source is a male donor in good health. Some clones in this sample may be carry-over from other donors' samples.

This clonotype was counted at least ten times. The chain uses TRBV12-3 or TRBV12-4 and TRBJ1-1, with D possibly TRBD1 on 6 matching bases. With 6 bases removed from V and 1 base from J, the gap between germline ends came to 15 bases. The CDR3 has 15 residues. CDR3 residues: CASSPSSGANTEAFF. The CDR3 region has the DNA TGTGCCAGCAGCCCTTCGTCGGGGGCGAACACTGAAGCTTTCTTT.

This clonotype came up many times. The rearrangement links TRBV6-6 to TRBJ2-1, with D hard to call. CDR1 MNHNY and CDR2 SVGAGI come from the germline V gene (reference sequence). Trimming cost V 1 base and J 8 bases, with 6 bases left between them. This CDR3 is built from 12 residues. The DNA of the CDR3 is TGTGCCAGCAGTTACTGGCAGTATGAGCAGTTCTTC. Amino acids: CASSYWQYEQFF.

The sample holds a few counts of this clonotype. The genes are TRBV25-1 and TRBJ1-1; TRBD1 agrees at 8 bases. The CDR3 has 14 residues. The germline gives CDR1 MGHDK, CDR2 SYGVNS. After removal of 6 bases from V and 6 bases from J, the junction contained 9 bases not matched to a gene. In DNA, the CDR3 is TGTGCCAGCAGGGGGACAGGCCTCGGCGCTGAAGCTTTCTTT. Translated: CASRGTGLGAEAFF.

This clonotype was counted between two and nine times. The chain is built from TRBV6-6 and TRBJ2-7, with 11 bases matching TRBD1. Unmatched junction bases numbered 6, after V lost 5 bases and J lost 3 bases. The CDR3 has 15 residues. CDR1 is MNHNY and CDR2 is SVGAGI in the germline V gene (reference sequence). CDR3 nucleotides: TGTGCCAGCAGTATGGGACAGGGGGGAGTCTACGAGCAGTACTTC. It specifies CASSMGQGGVYEQYF.

This clonotype has at least ten counts. V gene TRBV20-1 combines with J gene TRBJ2-1, with 10 bases matching TRBD1. J lost 7 bases, V lost 0 bases, and 6 bases had no gene match. The CDR3 covers 15 residues. Germline V gene lookup returns CDR1 DFQATT and CDR2 SNEGSKA (reference sequence). CDR3: CSARDATGGLNEQFF. The CDR3 bases are TGCAGTGCTAGAGATGCGACAGGGGGCTTAAATGAGCAGTTCTTC.

This clonotype was seen a few times. This sequence joins TRBV20-1 and TRBJ1-1; no clear D gene. The CDR3 has 12 residues. Germline V gives CDR1 DFQATT, CDR2 SNEGSKA (reference sequence). V was shortened by 1 base and J by 8 bases, with 11 bases between the two germline ends. This CDR3 reads CSARGTAKEAFF. The DNA for the CDR3 is TGCAGTGCTAGAGGTACAGCGAAGGAAGCTTTCTTT.

This clonotype showed up many times. V is TRBV5-1 and J is TRBJ2-3; D uncertain. The CDR3 spans 13 residues. V was cut by 4 bases and J by 5 bases, with 11 bases left in between. Germline CDR1 reads SGHRS; CDR2 reads YFSETQ. The CDR3 DNA reads TGCGCCAGCAGCGTAACAGTAGTAGATACGCAGTATTTT. Translating gives CASSVTVVDTQYF.

For the CDR3, the DNA is TGCGCCAGCAGTGAGAACACCGGGGAGCTGTTTTTT. It encodes CASSENTGELFF. The chain uses TRBV5-1 and TRBJ2-2, with no clear D. The V gene lost 5 bases and the J gene lost 1 base, with 3 bases spanning the gap. Germline V gene lookup returns CDR1 SGHRS and CDR2 YFSETQ. The CDR3 extends over 12 amino acids.

This clonotype has at least ten counts. This chain connects TRBV6-6 to TRBJ1-5; 10 bases match TRBD1. CDR1 and CDR2 (germline): MNHNY, SVGAGI (reference sequence). The CDR3 length is 15 residues. The junction had 9 bases not matched to a gene; V was cut back by 7 bases and J by 6 bases. The CDR3 protein is CASTPGQGGIQPQHF. The CDR3 nucleotides are TGTGCCAGCACTCCAGGACAGGGGGGAATTCAGCCCCAGCATTTT.

The sample holds many counts of this clonotype. The chain employs TRBV5-6 and TRBJ2-1, with 14 bases aligning to TRBD2. V lost 4 bases, J lost 6 bases, and 3 bases stayed unmatched. The germline gives CDR1 SGHDT, CDR2 YYEEEE. The CDR3 length is 15 residues. The CDR3 loop reads CASSLGLAGVNEQFF. CDR3 sequence (DNA): TGTGCCAGCAGCCTGGGACTAGCGGGGGTCAATGAGCAGTTCTTC.

The V and J genes are TRBV20-1 and TRBJ1-2; D might be TRBD1 (5 bases). The CDR3 runs 18 residues. Per the germline V gene, CDR1 is DFQATT and CDR2 is SNEGSKA (reference sequence). Trimming stripped 3 bases from V and 1 base from J, with 24 bases between. The CDR3 reads CSASAEGAEGVINYGYTF. The CDR3 DNA follows: TGCAGTGCTAGTGCCGAAGGAGCGGAAGGGGTCATTAACTATGGCTACACCTTC.

The chain employs TRBV20-1 and TRBJ1-4; 8 bases are a match to TRBD1. Per germline, CDR1 DFQATT and CDR2 SNEGSKA (reference sequence). The CDR3 loop spans 18 amino acids. J lost 0 bases, V lost 2 bases, and 11 bases had no gene match. The CDR3 nucleotides are TGCAGTGCTAGACCCTGGACAGGGAGGGGAACAACTAATGAAAAACTGTTTTTT. Protein sequence: CSARPWTGRGTTNEKLFF.

The rearrangement joins TRBV7-2 to TRBJ2-3; D call uncertain. CDR3 length: 16 amino acids. CDR1 and CDR2 (germline): SGHTA, FQGNSA. Deletions cut 1 base from V and 6 bases from J, with 17 bases between. The CDR3 loop is CASSLGIGNVPDTQYF. CDR3 bases: TGTGCCAGCAGCTTAGGGATCGGAAATGTACCCGATACGCAGTATTTT.

This clonotype has ten or more counts. This rearrangement joins TRBV5-1 to TRBJ2-7; TRBD1 is a possible D gene (6 bases). Germline V gene lookup returns CDR1 SGHRS and CDR2 YFSETQ. The CDR3 runs 15 residues. V lost 4 bases and J 4 bases, leaving 18 bases between the germline ends. CDR3 loop: CASSPWTDQLYEQYF. CDR3 in DNA: TGCGCCAGCAGCCCTTGGACAGACCAACTTTACGAGCAGTACTTC.

This clonotype was seen ten or more times. The chain carries TRBV7-9 and TRBJ1-1; D is unclear. Germline lookup yields CDR1 SEHNR and CDR2 FQNEAQ (reference sequence). V lost 5 bases, J lost 1 base, and 11 bases lay in between. This CDR3 region has 14 residues. CDR3: CASSTLLGNTEAFF. The CDR3 bases are TGTGCCAGCAGCACTTTGCTGGGGAACACTGAAGCTTTCTTT.

This clonotype was detected ten times or more. The J gene is TRBJ2-1, the V gene TRBV20-1, with 7 bases aligning to TRBD2. Germline-derived CDR1 and CDR2 are DFQATT and SNEGSKA (reference sequence). V dropped 0 bases and J dropped 4; count of bases not matched to a gene: 0. The CDR3 is 13 residues long. The CDR3 spells CSARERGYNEQFF. The CDR3 DNA follows: TGCAGTGCTAGAGAGCGGGGGTACAATGAGCAGTTCTTC.

This clonotype turned up a few times. The chain carries TRBV19 and TRBJ2-5, with 10 bases lining up with TRBD2. The CDR3 extends over 16 amino acids. Germline CDR1 reads LNHDA; CDR2 reads SQIVND (reference sequence). J lost 6 bases, V lost 6 bases, and 13 bases had no gene match. DNA for the CDR3: TGTGCCAGTAGCCAACTAGCGGGAAGGGGGGTGAAGACCCAGTACTTC. It translates to CASSQLAGRGVKTQYF.

This clonotype was counted at least ten times. The chain recombines TRBV6-5 with TRBJ2-1, with 10 bases fitting TRBD2. CDR3 length: 17 residues. Germline assignment: CDR1 MNHEY and CDR2 SVGAGI. V shed 5 bases, J shed 4 bases, and the junction held 11 bases outside the gene matches. In DNA form, the CDR3 reads TGTGCCAGCAGTGCCGTGGCACTAGCGGGATTTTACAATGAGCAGTTCTTC. Protein: CASSAVALAGFYNEQFF.

This clonotype was counted at least ten times. The rearrangement links TRBV7-7 to TRBJ2-7, with D possibly being TRBD1 (5 bases). Deletions cut 5 bases from V and 1 base from J, with 15 bases between. The CDR3 consists of 15 residues. Germline V gene data show CDR1 as SSHAT and CDR2 as FNYEAQ (reference sequence). The CDR3 DNA follows: TGTGCCAGCAGCCCCGAGAAGGGGAAATCCTACGAGCAGTACTTC. Translating gives CASSPEKGKSYEQYF. The full variable domain, rest sourced from reference TRBV7-7 and TRBJ2-7, is GAGVSQSPRYKVTKRGQDVTLRCDPISSHATLYWYQQALGQGPEFLTYFNYEAQPDKSGLPSDRFSAERPEGSISTLTIQRTEQRDSAMYRCASSPEKGKSYEQYFGPGTRLTVT.

This clonotype has at least ten counts. The chain employs TRBV19 and TRBJ1-4; D gene ambiguous. CDR1 is LNHDA, CDR2 SQIVND, per germline (reference sequence). Trimming left V 4 bases short and J 0 bases short, with 15 bases between. CDR3 length: 17 amino acids. CDR3 DNA: TGTGCCAGTAGTAAAATTAGGGAGTCTGCAACTAATGAAAAACTGTTTTTT. Encoded protein: CASSKIRESATNEKLFF.

This clonotype turned up a few times. The genes are TRBV2 and TRBJ1-4; 9 bases align to TRBD1. The CDR3 has 20 residues. In germline, CDR1 is SNHLY, CDR2 FYNNEI. The trim removed 6 bases at V and 3 bases at J, leaving 20 bases unmatched. CDR3 coding DNA: TGTGCCAGCAGGATTGTGGGACAGGGAGGCCCTAGGCTGCCTAATGAAAAACTGTTTTTT. This codes for CASRIVGQGGPRLPNEKLFF.

This clonotype was observed a few times. The gene calls are TRBV20-1 and TRBJ2-6; D might be TRBD1 (5 bases). The CDR3 is made up of 12 amino acids. Trimming cost V 5 bases and J 8 bases, with 10 bases left between them. Germline V gene lookup returns CDR1 DFQATT and CDR2 SNEGSKA (reference sequence). Here the CDR3 reads CSAFAGTNVLTF. CDR3 sequence (DNA): TGCAGTGCTTTTGCAGGGACCAACGTCCTGACTTTC.

In this sample, this clonotype turned up many times. The chain is built from TRBV21-1 and TRBJ1-3; the DNA was not used to check the table's D call, TRBD1. TRBV21-1 is noted as a pseudogene. This CDR3 has 16 residues. DNA for the CDR3: TGTGCCAGCAGCTCACCCGGGACAGGCTCTGGAAACACCATATATTTT. This gives the protein CASSSPGTGSGNTIYF.

This clonotype was seen repeatedly, ten times or more. This chain uses TRBV29-1 with TRBJ2-1; the match to TRBD1 covers 8 bases. The CDR3 extends over 14 amino acids. CDR1 SQVTM and CDR2 ANQGSEA come from the germline V gene. Trimming cost V 7 bases and J 7 bases; bases outside gene matches: 12. The CDR3 spells CSGRLGQVRNEQFF. In DNA, the CDR3 is TGCAGCGGGAGACTGGGACAGGTCCGAAATGAGCAGTTCTTC.

The chain's CDR3 is CASSLATGTYEQYF. CDR3 coding DNA: TGTGCCAGCAGCTTAGCGACAGGGACCTACGAGCAGTACTTC. V is TRBV7-9 and J is TRBJ2-7, with 7 positions matching TRBD1. CDR1 and CDR2 (germline): SEHNR, FQNEAQ (reference sequence). CDR3 size: 14 residues. V shed 0 bases, J shed 2 bases, and the junction held 1 base outside the gene matches.

This clonotype came up once. This chain links TRBV19 with TRBJ1-4; perhaps TRBD1 as D (6 bases). The germline V and J ends were trimmed by 5 bases and 0 bases, with 13 bases remaining between them. The germline gives CDR1 LNHDA, CDR2 SQIVND (reference sequence). The CDR3 has 16 amino acids. The CDR3 coding sequence is TGTGCCAGTAGTCGTCGGGACACTGCAACTAATGAAAAACTGTTTTTT. Translated: CASSRRDTATNEKLFF.

This clonotype was picked up a small number of times. This chain joins TRBV19 and TRBJ2-2, with 11 bases lining up with TRBD2. Trimming at V came to 4 bases and at J to 5 bases, leaving 6 bases not matched to a gene. From germline, CDR1 is LNHDA and CDR2 SQIVND (reference sequence). This CDR3 contains 16 residues. In DNA, the CDR3 is TGTGCCAGTAGTAGACTAGCGGGGACGAGGACCGGGGAGCTGTTTTTT. It translates to CASSRLAGTRTGELFF.

There are a few counts of this clonotype. The chain combines TRBV7-9 with TRBJ2-7, with unresolved D. The V end lost 4 bases, the J end lost 4 bases, and 8 bases lay between the germline ends. CDR1 SEHNR and CDR2 FQNEAQ come from the germline V gene (reference sequence). The CDR3 extends over 12 amino acids. CDR3 sequence: CASSSSLYEQYF. The CDR3 nucleotides are TGTGCCAGCAGCTCGTCCCTATACGAGCAGTACTTC.

This clonotype was picked up a small number of times. CDR3: CASSEGRYQETQYF. For the CDR3, the DNA is TGTGCCAGCAGTGAAGGAAGGTACCAAGAGACCCAGTACTTC. The chain employs TRBV6-1 and TRBJ2-5; D uncertain. There are 14 residues in the CDR3. CDR1 is MNHNS, CDR2 SASEGT, per germline. Between the trimmed V and J ends, which lost 1 base and 0 bases, there was a span of 6 bases.